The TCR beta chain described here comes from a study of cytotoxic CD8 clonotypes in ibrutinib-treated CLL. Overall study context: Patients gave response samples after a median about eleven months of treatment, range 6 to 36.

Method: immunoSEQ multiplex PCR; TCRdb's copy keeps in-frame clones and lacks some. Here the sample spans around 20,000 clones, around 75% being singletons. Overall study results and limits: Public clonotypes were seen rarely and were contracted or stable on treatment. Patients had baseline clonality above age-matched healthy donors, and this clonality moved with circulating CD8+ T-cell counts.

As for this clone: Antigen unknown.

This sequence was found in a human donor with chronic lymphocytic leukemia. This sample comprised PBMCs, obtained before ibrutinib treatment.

The CDR3 here is CASSVRDNEKLFF. CDR3 sequence (DNA): TGTGCCAGCAGTGTCCGGGACAACGAAAAACTGTTTTTT. V is TRBV6-5 and J is TRBJ1-4, with TRBD1 as a possible D gene (6 bases). The germline gives CDR1 MNHEY, CDR2 SVGAGI. Between the trimmed V and J ends, which lost 5 bases and 8 bases, there was a span of 12 bases. The CDR3 spans 13 residues.